Listed below are T cell receptor beta chains from one sample, sequenced in a study of cytomegalovirus exposure and HLA in healthy donors. The table came from immunoSEQ multiplex PCR; TCRdb's copy has only in-frame clones and leaves some out. The sample carries about 120,000 clones, about 85% recorded once. The sequenced sample was PBMCs. Source of these receptors: a man aged 50-60 years in good health and CMV-seronegative. The CDR3 runs from the conserved cysteine through the conserved F or W. Each record gives: V gene, clone size, J gene, D gene, CDR3 protein, CDR3 DNA. A D gene is named only where the DNA matches it firmly. The size of a clone is reported for some rows only, either as once, few or many, or as a class for expanded clones.

>TRBV4-3|.|TRBJ2-7|TRBD2
CASSQGSGGGYEQYF
TGCGCCAGCAGCCAAGGGAGCGGGGGGGGGTACGAGCAGTACTTC
>TRBV6-5|.|TRBJ2-7|TRBD1
CASSYGQGGVYEQYF
TGTGCCAGCAGTTACGGACAGGGGGGAGTCTACGAGCAGTACTTC
>TRBV7-2|.|TRBJ1-3|.
CASSLFSVGNTIYF
TGTGCCAGCAGCTTATTTTCCGTCGGGAACACCATATATTTT
>TRBV4-1|.|TRBJ1-3|.
CASSQDRSSGNTIYF
TGCGCCAGCAGCCAAGATAGGAGCTCTGGAAACACCATATATTTT
>TRBV19|.|TRBJ2-1|.
CASSIGIGEQFF
TGTGCCAGTAGCATAGGTATCGGTGAGCAGTTCTTC
>TRBV5-1|.|TRBJ2-3|TRBD1
CASSPGQGGDTQYF
TGCGCCAGCAGCCCGGGACAGGGGGGAGATACGCAGTATTTT
>TRBV5-1|once|TRBJ1-1|.
CASSQKQVNTEAFF
TGCGCCAGCAGTCAGAAACAGGTGAACACTGAAGCTTTCTTT
>TRBV7-2|.|TRBJ1-2|TRBD1
CASSPRTGRRNYGYTF
TGTGCCAGCAGCCCGAGGACAGGGCGGAGAAACTATGGCTACACCTTC
>TRBV19|.|TRBJ2-3|.
CASSIGSGVDTQYF
TGTGCCAGTAGTATAGGCTCCGGGGTGGATACGCAGTATTTT
>TRBV28|.|TRBJ2-5|TRBD1
CASRLTGRETQYF
TGTGCCAGCAGACTGACAGGGCGAGAGACCCAGTACTTC
>TRBV25-1|once|TRBJ1-2|.
CASSEWGGRDNYGYTF
TGTGCCAGCAGTGAATGGGGAGGACGGGATAACTATGGCTACACCTTC
>TRBV19|.|TRBJ1-4|TRBD1
CASSTPGQPTTNEKLFF
TGTGCCAGTAGTACCCCGGGACAGCCTACAACTAATGAAAAACTGTTTTTT
>TRBV25-1|.|TRBJ1-2|TRBD1
CASRPSGGKLDGYTF
TGTGCCAGCAGACCTTCAGGGGGCAAGTTGGATGGCTACACCTTC
>TRBV28|.|TRBJ1-1|.
CASTNPDSLSAFF
TGTGCCAGCACCAACCCGGACAGTCTAAGTGCTTTCTTT
>TRBV6-1|few|TRBJ1-4|TRBD1
CASRWTGSEKLFF
TGTGCCAGCAGATGGACAGGGAGTGAAAAACTGTTTTTT
>TRBV28|.|TRBJ2-1|TRBD2
CASSPRGSGRNLNEQFF
TGTGCCAGCAGTCCCCGGGGTAGCGGGAGAAATCTTAATGAGCAGTTCTTC
>TRBV5-1|.|TRBJ2-2|.
CASSLSLFRQVFAGELFF
TGCGCCAGCAGCTTGTCCCTTTTCCGACAGGTCTTTGCCGGGGAGCTGTTTTTT
>TRBV27|.|TRBJ2-3|TRBD2
CATGISGGDTDTQYF
TGTGCCACCGGAATTAGCGGGGGGGACACAGATACGCAGTATTTT
>TRBV5-1|once|TRBJ1-2|.
CASSLLGAITGGGEGYTF
TGCGCCAGCAGCTTGTTGGGCGCCATTACAGGCGGCGGGGAGGGCTACACCTTC
>TRBV28|once|TRBJ2-7|.
CASSPPSSMTYEQYF
TGTGCCAGCAGCCCTCCTAGCTCCATGACCTACGAGCAGTACTTC
>TRBV7-9|.|TRBJ2-1|.
CSSSLPRGVNRYNEQFF
TGTTCCAGCAGCTTACCCAGGGGCGTAAACAGATACAATGAGCAGTTCTTC
>TRBV5-4|.|TRBJ2-5|TRBD2
CASSSTSGETQYF
TGTGCCAGCAGCTCGACTAGCGGAGAGACCCAGTACTTC
>TRBV7-3|.|TRBJ1-1|TRBD1
CASSSPGTGGVFRATEAFF
TGTGCCAGCAGCTCGCCTGGGACAGGGGGCGTATTCCGGGCCACTGAAGCTTTCTTT
>TRBV5-8|.|TRBJ2-1|.
CASSFGDSGYNEQFF
TGTGCCAGCAGCTTTGGGGACTCCGGTTACAATGAGCAGTTCTTC
>TRBV5-6|.|TRBJ2-1|.
CASSLASFNEQFF
TGTGCCAGCAGCTTGGCTAGCTTCAATGAGCAGTTCTTC
>TRBV19|.|TRBJ2-1|TRBD1
CASSIGAGGSTNEQFF
TGTGCCAGTAGTATAGGAGCAGGGGGATCCACGAATGAGCAGTTCTTC
>TRBV30|.|TRBJ2-3|.
CAWSVRTGPYF
TGTGCCTGGAGTGTAAGAACAGGTCCGTATTTT
>TRBV5-4|.|TRBJ2-7|TRBD1
CASSIGQGKYEQYF
TGTGCCAGCAGCATCGGACAGGGGAAATACGAGCAGTACTTC
>TRBV7-2|few|TRBJ2-4|.
CASSLVLGAQNIQYF
TGTGCCAGCAGCTTAGTTTTAGGGGCCCAAAACATTCAGTACTTC
>TRBV9|.|TRBJ2-1|TRBD2
CASSLRLAGVSNEQFF
TGTGCCAGCAGCCTCCGACTAGCGGGAGTGAGCAATGAGCAGTTCTTC
>TRBV9|.|TRBJ1-1|.
CASSVTGTTEAFF
TGTGCCAGCAGCGTCACAGGGACCACTGAAGCTTTCTTT
>TRBV9|.|TRBJ2-5|.
CASSVDTGETQYF
TGTGCCAGCAGCGTAGATACAGGCGAGACCCAGTACTTC
>TRBV6-5|.|TRBJ2-1|TRBD2
CASSGLVGEQFF
TGTGCCAGCAGCGGACTAGTAGGCGAGCAGTTCTTC
>TRBV4-2|.|TRBJ2-2|.
CATQLENGELFF
TGTGCCACCCAATTAGAGAACGGGGAGCTGTTTTTT
>TRBV10-3|.|TRBJ1-2|.
CAISDGRQGENYGYTF
TGTGCCATCAGTGATGGGAGGCAGGGTGAGAACTATGGCTACACCTTC
>TRBV7-8|.|TRBJ2-7|.
CASSRSQGYNEQYF
TGTGCCAGCTCTCGATCACAGGGATACAACGAGCAGTACTTC
>TRBV11-3|.|TRBJ2-1|.
CASSSSGNEQFF
TGTGCCAGCAGTTCGAGCGGGAATGAGCAGTTCTTC